The rows below give T cell receptor beta chains drawn from one sample of a study of blood T cell repertoires in COVID-19. Produced via immunoSEQ multiplex PCR; TCRdb's table is partial and in-frame only. The sample consists of hundreds of thousands of clones, 87% of them appearing once. The sequencing sample was made of peripheral blood. These TCRs come from a woman in her fifties or sixties with COVID-19, enrolled during active disease. Each CDR3 is given with its conserved first and last residue. Fields, in order: D gene, V gene, J gene, clone size, CDR3 DNA, CDR3 protein. A D gene is named only where the DNA matches it firmly. Not every row has a clone size; where given, it reads once, few, many or a size class.

.	TRBV5-6	TRBJ1-4	once	TGTGCCAGCAGCTCCAGGGAAGGGAGGGAAAAACTGTTTTTT	CASSSREGREKLFF
.	TRBV12-3/TRBV12-4	TRBJ1-2	.	TGTGCCAGCAAAAGCGGGGGCGGTGGCTACACCTTC	CASKSGGGGYTF
TRBD1	TRBV12-5	TRBJ1-1	.	TGTGCTAGTGGGGACAGGGGTCACACTGAAGCTTTCTTT	CASGDRGHTEAFF
.	TRBV7-3	TRBJ2-1	.	TGTGCCAGCAGCTTGTTGAGCCCCGAATTTGACAATGAGCAGTTCTTC	CASSLLSPEFDNEQFF
TRBD1	TRBV5-1	TRBJ2-3	few	TGCGCCAGCAGCTCGGACAGGGGAGGGGATACGCAGTATTTT	CASSSDRGGDTQYF
TRBD1	TRBV12-5	TRBJ1-2	.	TGTGCTAGTGGTTTGGGACAGGGGTTCTATGGCTACACCTTC	CASGLGQGFYGYTF
TRBD1	TRBV7-9	TRBJ1-1	.	TGTGCCAGCAGTCCAGGGGGCCTAACTGAAGCTTTCTTT	CASSPGGLTEAFF
.	TRBV29-1	TRBJ2-7	.	TGCAGCGTTGAGGCCGACAGGTCCGACGAGCAGTACTTC	CSVEADRSDEQYF
TRBD1	TRBV19	TRBJ1-2	.	TGTGCCAGTAGTATAGCCGGGACAGGGGATGGCTACACCTTC	CASSIAGTGDGYTF
TRBD2	TRBV2	TRBJ2-7	once	TGTGCCAGCAGTGCCGGGACTAGCGTCTACGAGCAGTACTTC	CASSAGTSVYEQYF
.	TRBV5-5	TRBJ1-4	.	TGTGCCAGCAGCTTGGGACCCGAGGCCAGACTTAATGAAAAACTGTTTTTT	CASSLGPEARLNEKLFF
TRBD2	TRBV6-2/TRBV6-3	TRBJ2-7	.	TGTGCCAGCAGTTACGATGCGGGAGTGCTCTACGAGCAGTACTTC	CASSYDAGVLYEQYF
.	TRBV14	TRBJ2-4	few	TGTGCCAGCAGCCAAGACGGGGGAGCCAAAAACATTCAGTACTTC	CASSQDGGAKNIQYF
.	TRBV7-2	TRBJ1-2	.	TGTGCCAGCAGCTCGGGCTTGGGGACAAACTATGGCTACACCTTC	CASSSGLGTNYGYTF
.	TRBV6-5	TRBJ2-5	few	TGTGCCAGCAGTAGACAGGGAGGAGAGACCCAGTACTTC	CASSRQGGETQYF
.	TRBV9	TRBJ2-2	few	TGTGCCAGCAGCGTAGCGGACACCGGGGAGCTGTTTTTT	CASSVADTGELFF
TRBD2	TRBV7-3	TRBJ2-5	.	TGTGCCAGCAGCTTGGGGGGGACTATCGGAGAGACCCAGTACTTC	CASSLGGTIGETQYF
TRBD2	TRBV5-4	TRBJ2-3	.	TGTGCCAGCAGCTTAGGACTAGCGGGAGGAGATACGCAGTATTTT	CASSLGLAGGDTQYF
.	TRBV5-1	TRBJ2-7	.	TGCGCCAGCAGCTTTCCATGGTCGGGGAGGGGGAATTCCTACGAGCAGTACTTC	CASSFPWSGRGNSYEQYF
.	TRBV2	TRBJ2-3	.	TGTGCCAGCAGTGATCGGGGGTCCTACACAGATACGCAGTATTTT	CASSDRGSYTDTQYF
.	TRBV6-1	TRBJ1-4	.	TGTGCCAGCAGTGAAGGGGGCGGCGGAAGGATCAATGAAAAACTGTTTTTT	CASSEGGGGRINEKLFF
.	TRBV6-2/TRBV6-3	TRBJ2-7	.	TGTGCCAGCAGTTGGGTACGCGGATCCTACGAGCAGTACTTC	CASSWVRGSYEQYF
.	TRBV18	TRBJ1-1	.	TGTGCCAGCTCACGTGGACAGCTGAACACTGAAGCTTTCTTT	CASSRGQLNTEAFF
.	TRBV14	TRBJ1-1	.	TGTGCCAGCAGCCAAGACAGTGGTACTGAAGCTTTCTTT	CASSQDSGTEAFF
TRBD2	TRBV30	TRBJ2-1	.	TGTGCCTGGAGCGGCTCGGGACTAGCGGGATCGTTCTCCTACAATGAGCAGTTCTTC	CAWSGSGLAGSFSYNEQFF
TRBD2	TRBV18	TRBJ2-3	.	TGTGCCAGCTCACCTCGGTCGGGACTAGCGGGAGTCACCGATACGCAGTATTTT	CASSPRSGLAGVTDTQYF
.	TRBV30	TRBJ2-5	.	TGTGCCTGGAGTAAGTCAGCGGTCTACCAAGAGACCCAGTACTTC	CAWSKSAVYQETQYF
TRBD1	TRBV5-1	TRBJ2-1	.	TGCGCCAGCAGCTTTTCGACAGGGGGGTACAATGAGCAGTTCTTC	CASSFSTGGYNEQFF
TRBD2	TRBV7-9	TRBJ2-1	.	TGTGCCAGCAGCTTAGGTTTTAGCGGGTCCTACAATGAGCAGTTCTTC	CASSLGFSGSYNEQFF
.	TRBV7-8	TRBJ2-7	.	TGTGCCAGCAGCTTGACAGACTACGAGCAGTACTTC	CASSLTDYEQYF
.	TRBV5-1	TRBJ2-1	.	TGCGCCAGCAGGATGGGCGGAGGATCCTACAATGAGCAGTTCTTC	CASRMGGGSYNEQFF
.	TRBV27	TRBJ2-1	.	TGTGCCAGCAGTCTCGCGGGACCCCGTATGAATGAGCAGTTCTTC	CASSLAGPRMNEQFF
TRBD1	TRBV7-2	TRBJ2-2	.	TGTGCCAGCAGTTGGACAGGGAGCACCGGGGAGCTGTTTTTT	CASSWTGSTGELFF
.	TRBV5-1	TRBJ1-4	.	TGCGCCAGCAGCGGGGGCCATGCAACTAATGAAAAACTGTTTTTT	CASSGGHATNEKLFF
TRBD1	TRBV5-3	TRBJ2-6	.	TGTGCCAGAAGATTATTTACCGGGACAGGGAATCTAACTGGGGCCAACGTCCTGACTTTC	CARRLFTGTGNLTGANVLTF
.	TRBV2	TRBJ1-5	few	TGTGCCAGCAGTCCGGTCAATCAGCCCCAGCATTTT	CASSPVNQPQHF
.	TRBV6-1	TRBJ2-3	.	TGTGCCAGCAGTGAACGACAGGTTACGCAGTATTTT	CASSERQVTQYF
TRBD2	TRBV7-2	TRBJ2-5	.	TGTGCCAGCAGCGACGGACTAGCGGGAGGGCGGCAAGAGACCCAGTACTTC	CASSDGLAGGRQETQYF
TRBD2	TRBV18	TRBJ2-3	.	TGTGCCAGCTCACCCGGACTAGCAAACACAGATACGCAGTATTTT	CASSPGLANTDTQYF
.	TRBV27	TRBJ2-4	.	TGTGCCAGCAGTCTTTGGGGACAAAACATAGCCAAAAACATTCAGTACTTC	CASSLWGQNIAKNIQYF
.	TRBV5-1	TRBJ1-1	.	TGCGCCAGCAGCCGGGAGGGTCGGGTGAACACTGAAGCTTTCTTT	CASSREGRVNTEAFF
.	TRBV5-1	TRBJ2-5	.	TGCGCCAGCAGCTTGGCCGTGGAGACCCAGTACTTC	CASSLAVETQYF
TRBD1	TRBV6-5	TRBJ2-7	.	TGTGCCAGCAGTCCCGGGACAGGGGCCTCCTACGAGCAGTACTTC	CASSPGTGASYEQYF
.	TRBV11-3	TRBJ2-7	.	TGTGCCAGCAGCGCAGGACAAAGCTCCTACGAGCAGTACTTC	CASSAGQSSYEQYF
.	TRBV7-2	TRBJ2-7	.	TGTGCCAGCAGCTTAGTTGGGCGTCTACCCTACGAGCAGTACTTC	CASSLVGRLPYEQYF
TRBD2	TRBV9	TRBJ2-3	.	TGTGCCAGCAGCGTAGCTAGCGGCCTCACAGATACGCAGTATTTT	CASSVASGLTDTQYF
.	TRBV20-1	TRBJ2-1	.	TGCAGTGCACACGAAAATGAGCAGTTCTTC	CSAHENEQFF
.	TRBV2	TRBJ1-1	few	TGTGCCAGCAGTGTAATCGGGGTAGGGAACACTGAAGCTTTCTTT	CASSVIGVGNTEAFF
TRBD2	TRBV7-2	TRBJ2-1	.	TGTGCCAGCAGCTTAGCCTCGACTAGCGGGATATACAATGAGCAGTTCTTC	CASSLASTSGIYNEQFF
.	TRBV30	TRBJ2-1	.	TGTGCCTGGAGTGTACGTGGCCTAGTCGGGGATGAGCAGTTCTTC	CAWSVRGLVGDEQFF
.	TRBV21-1	TRBJ2-4	once	TGTGCCAGCAGCGAACAGGTTTTGAGAAACATTCAGTACTTC	CASSEQVLRNIQYF
TRBD1	TRBV6-6	TRBJ1-2	.	TGTGCCAGCAGTTACGAGAGGGACAGAGGCTACACCTTC	CASSYERDRGYTF
TRBD1	TRBV25-1	TRBJ1-5	.	TGTGCCAGCCAACAGGGGGCTCAGCCCCAGCATTTT	CASQQGAQPQHF
TRBD1	TRBV7-3	TRBJ1-1	.	TGTGCCAGCAGCGCGCAGGGGACAGTGAACACTGAAGCTTTCTTT	CASSAQGTVNTEAFF
.	TRBV15	TRBJ1-1	.	TGTGCCACCAGCGACCTTCGGGGGGCGTTGGGGAACACTGAAGCTTTCTTT	CATSDLRGALGNTEAFF